Listed below are T cell receptor beta chains from one sample, sequenced in a study of control samples from healthy donors and cancer patients. The protocol was immunoSEQ multiplex PCR, while the TCRdb copy is restricted to in-frame clones and leaves out a portion. The sample lists approximately 19,000 clones; approximately 81% were seen once. Sequencing input: PBMCs. These TCRs come from a woman in her 70s with lung cancer. Each CDR3 is given with its conserved first and last residue. The order of the fields is V gene, D gene, J gene, clone size, CDR3 protein, CDR3 DNA. The D gene is left open where the match is weak. Only part of the rows carry a size: once, few, many, or a class if the clone is expanded.

TRBV28	TRBD1	TRBJ1-2	once	CASSLMVGGGYTF	TGTGCCAGCAGTTTAATGGTAGGGGGCGGCTACACCTTC
TRBV6-1	TRBD2	TRBJ2-7	.	CASSEAPPGTSGRATAREQYF	TGTGCCAGCAGTGAAGCCCCCCCAGGGACTAGCGGGAGGGCCACGGCGCGCGAGCAGTACTTC
TRBV20-1	.	TRBJ2-7	.	CSASGVGGGSYEQYF	TGCAGTGCTAGTGGGGTCGGCGGAGGCTCCTACGAGCAGTACTTC
TRBV5-1	.	TRBJ2-1	few	CASSLEPGPYNEQFF	TGCGCCAGCAGCTTGGAGCCGGGACCTTACAATGAGCAGTTCTTC
TRBV28	.	TRBJ1-5	.	CASAWSIGPSNQPQHF	TGTGCCAGTGCGTGGAGCATAGGGCCAAGCAATCAGCCCCAGCATTTT
TRBV9	.	TRBJ2-2	.	CAKYGVCGGKNTGELFF	TGTGCCAAATACGGGGTCTGCGGGGGCAAAAACACCGGGGAGCTGTTTTTT
TRBV3-1/TRBV3-2	TRBD1	TRBJ1-2	.	CASSQEETGSGYTF	TGTGCCAGCAGCCAAGAGGAGACAGGGAGTGGCTACACCTTC
TRBV20-1	.	TRBJ2-1	once	CSASRAEQFF	TGCAGTGCTAGTAGGGCCGAGCAGTTCTTC
TRBV2	TRBD2	TRBJ2-3	.	CASSESLAGGTDTQYF	TGTGCCAGCAGTGAATCTCTAGCGGGAGGGACAGATACGCAGTATTTT
TRBV20-1	.	TRBJ2-7	.	CSPRYEQYF	TGCAGTCCCCGCTACGAGCAGTACTTC
TRBV18	.	TRBJ1-1	.	CASSQTGKDTEAFF	TGTGCCAGCTCACAGACTGGGAAGGACACTGAAGCTTTCTTT
TRBV13	TRBD2	TRBJ2-7	.	CASSLRGLAAEQYF	TGTGCCAGCAGCTTGCGAGGACTAGCCGCCGAGCAGTACTTC
TRBV7-2	TRBD2	TRBJ2-1	.	CASSFTSGSYNEQFF	TGTGCCAGCAGCTTCACTAGCGGGAGCTACAATGAGCAGTTCTTC
TRBV5-4	.	TRBJ2-1	.	CASSLPRLSGLLDNEQFF	TGTGCCAGCAGCTTGCCCCGACTATCGGGACTCCTAGACAATGAGCAGTTCTTC
TRBV11-2	TRBD1	TRBJ2-3	few	CASSSTGDSTDTQYF	TGTGCCAGCAGCTCGACAGGGGATAGCACAGATACGCAGTATTTT
TRBV6-5	.	TRBJ1-3	.	CASSYGRSGNTIYF	TGTGCCAGCAGTTATGGGCGCTCTGGAAACACCATATATTTT
TRBV6-2/TRBV6-3	.	TRBJ2-3	.	CASSYLARGAADTQYF	TGTGCCAGCAGTTACCTCGCTCGTGGGGCCGCAGATACGCAGTATTTT
TRBV18	.	TRBJ2-7	.	CASSPPEFRGAEQYF	TGTGCCAGCTCACCACCGGAATTTCGGGGAGCCGAGCAGTACTTC
TRBV5-1	.	TRBJ1-1	.	CASSLRPAVTEAFF	TGCGCCAGCAGCTTACGCCCTGCTGTCACTGAAGCTTTCTTT
TRBV9	.	TRBJ2-7	.	CAVQGKYEQYF	TGTGCCGTACAGGGCAAGTACGAGCAGTACTTC
TRBV7-3	.	TRBJ1-1	.	CASSFTGGNTEAFF	TGTGCCAGCAGCTTTACGGGTGGGAACACTGAAGCTTTCTTT
TRBV30	.	TRBJ2-7	.	CASSQGSGEQYF	TGTGCCTCATCCCAGGGGTCCGGGGAGCAGTACTTC
TRBV2	.	TRBJ1-2	.	CASRAGGNYGYTF	TGTGCCAGCAGAGCGGGAGGGAACTATGGCTACACCTTC
TRBV30	TRBD1	TRBJ2-7	.	CAWSVLPGQGAYEQYF	TGTGCCTGGAGTGTACTCCCCGGACAGGGGGCCTACGAGCAGTACTTC
TRBV5-4	.	TRBJ2-7	.	CASSSGISYEQYF	TGTGCCAGCAGCTCCGGGATCTCCTACGAGCAGTACTTC
TRBV24-1	.	TRBJ2-2	.	CATSDRVLNTGELFF	TGTGCCACCAGTGATCGAGTTTTAAACACCGGGGAGCTGTTTTTT
TRBV10-3	.	TRBJ2-3	.	CAIKEAGPDTQYF	TGTGCCATCAAAGAAGCGGGCCCAGATACGCAGTATTTT
TRBV4-3	TRBD1	TRBJ1-1	.	CASSHATGGTEAFF	TGCGCCAGCAGCCATGCAACAGGGGGCACTGAAGCTTTCTTT
TRBV27	TRBD2	TRBJ2-1	.	CASSLSAGPTYNEQFF	TGTGCCAGCAGTTTATCAGCGGGACCCACCTACAATGAGCAGTTCTTC
TRBV7-9	.	TRBJ1-1	once	CASSTGGNTEAFF	TGTGCCAGCAGCACAGGAGGGAACACTGAAGCTTTCTTT
TRBV7-2	.	TRBJ2-1	.	CASSPQKVEQFF	TGTGCCAGCAGCCCCCAAAAAGTTGAGCAGTTCTTC
TRBV7-2	.	TRBJ2-1	.	CASSSGSSYNEQFF	TGTGCCAGCAGCTCCGGGAGCTCCTACAATGAGCAGTTCTTC
TRBV18	.	TRBJ2-7	.	CASSQSRGGVSYEQYF	TGTGCCAGCTCACAATCCCGGGGCGGGGTCTCCTACGAGCAGTACTTC
TRBV30	TRBD1	TRBJ2-7	.	CAWATGGYEQYF	TGTGCCTGGGCGACAGGGGGGTACGAGCAGTACTTC
TRBV28	.	TRBJ2-7	.	CASSLGFEQYF	TGTGCCAGCAGTTTGGGGTTCGAGCAGTACTTC
TRBV7-2	.	TRBJ2-4	once	CASSPSEGIQYF	TGTGCCAGCAGCCCTAGTGAGGGCATTCAGTACTTC
TRBV7-3	TRBD2	TRBJ2-5	.	CASSYAGGKETQYF	TGTGCCAGCAGCTATGCCGGGGGGAAAGAGACCCAGTACTTC
TRBV5-1	.	TRBJ2-2	.	CASSLSTQGKTGELFF	TGCGCCAGCAGCTTGTCGACACAGGGAAAAACCGGGGAGCTGTTTTTT
TRBV5-1	TRBD2	TRBJ2-1	once	CASSLGAGALNEQFF	TGCGCCAGCAGCTTAGGGGCGGGAGCTCTCAATGAGCAGTTCTTC
TRBV27	.	TRBJ1-6	few	CASSPLGGRGNNSPLHF	TGTGCCAGCAGCCCTCTCGGTGGCAGGGGCAATAATTCACCCCTCCACTTT